The sequence of this T cell receptor beta chain was determined in a study of shared clonotypes between healthy human individuals. V lost 0 bases to trimming and J lost 5 bases, with 8 bases between them. Germline assignment: CDR1 SGHRS and CDR2 YFSETQ. This CDR3 has 13 residues. Generated by immunoSEQ multiplex PCR, the TCRdb table keeps only in-frame clones and is missing some. The sample holds some 1 million clones, about 70% seen once. This clone came up many times. This sample includes further DNA sequences coding for the same CDR3. The sequence derives from a man aged 18 to 30 in good health. The rearrangement joins TRBV5-1 to TRBJ2-5, with D possibly being TRBD1 (6 bases). The sample taken for sequencing was memory CD4+ T cells sorted from blood. As for subset: CD45RA-negative fraction. DNA for the CDR3: TGCGCCAGCAGCTTGGACAGGGTGGAGACCCAGTACTTC. Translating it yields CASSLDRVETQYF.